This T cell receptor (beta chain) was captured by sequencing in a study of graft-versus-host responses after intestinal transplantation. Study-wide results and limits: Early post-transplant HvG declines showed an association with peak circulating GvH clone levels.

The protocol was immunoSEQ multiplex PCR, while the TCRdb copy is restricted to in-frame clones and leaves out a portion. Here the sample spans about 92,000 clones, over 80% being singletons. The CDR3 runs 15 residues. CDR1 and CDR2 (germline): SEHNR, FQNEAQ (reference sequence). The trim removed 2 bases at V and 6 bases at J, leaving 9 bases unmatched. Remarks on this clone: The antigen is unknown.

This TCR derives from a human donor who received an intestinal transplant. The material was unstimulated CD8+ T cells sorted from spleen or lymph node cells, obtained before intestinal transplant. V gene TRBV7-9 combines with J gene TRBJ2-5; 7 nucleotides agree with TRBD1. Here the CDR3 DNA reads TGTGCCAGCAGCTTAATCATAGGGGGCCCGAAGACCCAGTACTTC. Amino acids: CASSLIIGGPKTQYF.